The rows below give T cell receptor beta chains drawn from one sample of a study of T cell responses to AZD1222 COVID-19 vaccine. Sequencing was performed with immunoSEQ multiplex PCR; in TCRdb, only in-frame clones are kept and a portion is missing. The repertoire has around 120,000 clones, 92% of them found once; the top ten carry 14%. Here the sequenced sample was peripheral blood, taken on day 0 of AZD1222 vaccination. These receptors were taken from an adult in good health. Both conserved end residues are trimmed from each CDR3. Each record gives: CDR3 length, V gene, CDR3 protein.

>10|TRBV28
ASTPTGQGYT
>12|TRBV3-1/TRBV3-2
ASSQTLSGNTIY
>14|TRBV7-6
ASSPDRILSNQPQH
>13|TRBV4-2
ASSQEVLSNEKLF
>13|TRBV28
ASSSPAGGVDEQY
>14|TRBV4-3
ASSRVGGQVNTEAF
>13|TRBV4-3
ASSQDQNSYNEQF
>13|TRBV6-4
ASSRTASGANVLT
>12|TRBV15
ATSRDHVNQPQH
>13|TRBV18
ASSPPAQYQETQY
>14|TRBV4-3
ASSQEVWTVPGELF
>13|TRBV10-1
ASSEGKGSSYEQY
>16|TRBV27
ASSLGVLTSSSQGTQY
>13|TRBV4-1
ASSRETRTKTEAF
>13|TRBV18
ASSGRDRAPYEQY
>17|TRBV2
ASSEPRDGRAENGNEQF
>14|TRBV6-2/TRBV6-3
ASSSDRESSYNEQF
>11|TRBV3-1/TRBV3-2
ASSQVGNSPLH
>11|TRBV9
ASSPRTEGELF
>12|TRBV29-1
SVEVGGGGTEAF
>15|TRBV15
ATSREGASRVNTEAF
>14|TRBV4-3
ASSQEIASGRYEQY
>10|TRBV7-9
ASSLYQETQY
>11|TRBV5-5
ASSHTVNYGYT
>10|TRBV10-2
ASSDTGYEQY
>8|TRBV10-3
AISLKPQH
>14|TRBV7-6
ASSSQQDSLDTEAF
>11|TRBV7-9
ASSLDTKTPLH
>14|TRBV4-1
ASSQDSRGINEKLF
>12|TRBV13
ASSPSGPSDTQY
>12|TRBV19
ASSTLRQVPSTY
>15|TRBV5-4
ASSSGPAGDSEETQY
>13|TRBV4-3
ASSQDGGPRETQY
>15|TRBV7-9
ASSLDLGTSRPDTQY
>13|TRBV24-1
ATSDPGPGTDTQY
>12|TRBV11-2
ASSPGGGSYGYT
>13|TRBV5-1
ASSLVSGTNEKLF
>10|TRBV18
ASLRDSQTQY
>14|TRBV2
ASSERQGRVNEKLF
>10|TRBV12-3/TRBV12-4
ASSSGQYGYT
>11|TRBV19
ASSIDRQKEAF
>12|TRBV28
ASSLAGSNYEQY
>12|TRBV19
ASKKAGEIDEQY
>15|TRBV4-1
ASSQPARGANTGELF
>11|TRBV19
ASSLGGWETQY
>13|TRBV2
ASRPGTGGFSPLH
>13|TRBV4-1
ASSQRTGESYEQY
>11|TRBV7-9
ASSLASGNEQF
>13|TRBV12-5
ASGLASKGEDTQY
>12|TRBV7-9
ASSFTGDSNGYT
>13|TRBV18
ASSQSGGRNGELF
>11|TRBV9
ASSLGTGGEQF
>14|TRBV15
ATSRETAIRNEKLF
>12|TRBV6-5
ASSNRDPEDGYT
>10|TRBV11-2
ASLSGNTEAF
>13|TRBV5-4
ASSLVGVGNTEAF